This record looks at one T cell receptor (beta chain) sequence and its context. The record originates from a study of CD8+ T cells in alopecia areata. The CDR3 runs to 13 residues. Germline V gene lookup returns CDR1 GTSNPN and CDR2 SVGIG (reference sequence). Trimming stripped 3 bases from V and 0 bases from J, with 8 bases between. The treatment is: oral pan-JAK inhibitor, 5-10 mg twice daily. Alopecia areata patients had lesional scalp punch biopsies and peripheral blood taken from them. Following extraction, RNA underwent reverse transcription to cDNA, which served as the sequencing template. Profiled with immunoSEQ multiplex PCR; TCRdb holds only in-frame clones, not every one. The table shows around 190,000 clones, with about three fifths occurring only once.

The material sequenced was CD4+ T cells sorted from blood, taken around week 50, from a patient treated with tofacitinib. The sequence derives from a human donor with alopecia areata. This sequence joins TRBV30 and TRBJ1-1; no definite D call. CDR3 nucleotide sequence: TGTGCCTGGAGCGACCAGGTGAACACTGAAGCTTTCTTT. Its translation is CAWSDQVNTEAFF.